The rows below give T cell receptor beta chains drawn from one sample of a study of T cell clones after liver transplantation. Data came from immunoSEQ multiplex PCR; TCRdb stores just in-frame clones and leaves some out. In the table there are approximately 65,000 clones, 90% to 95% of which are singletons. The sequencing used CD4+ T cells from blood, collected roughly 26 months after liver transplant. These receptors all come from a human patient who received a liver transplant. The T cells may come from the graft donor. Both conserved end residues are part of each CDR3. Each record gives: clone size, V gene, J gene, D gene, CDR3 DNA, CDR3 protein. The D gene is left open where the match is weak. Some rows mark clone size as missing; the rest say once, few, many or name a class of expanded clone.

.,TRBV29-1,TRBJ2-5,.,TGCAGCGTTGAAAGTGCGGGAGAGACCCAGTACTTC,CSVESAGETQYF
.,TRBV27,TRBJ2-1,.,TGTGCCAGCAGTCCACAGGGCAATGAGCAGTTCTTC,CASSPQGNEQFF
.,TRBV27,TRBJ1-4,TRBD1,TGTGCCAGCAGTCTAGGGACAGGGTTTAATGAAAAACTGTTTTTT,CASSLGTGFNEKLFF
once,TRBV28,TRBJ2-6,.,TGTGCCAGCAGCCCCCGCGCAGGGGACTATTCTGGGGCCAACGTCCTGACTTTC,CASSPRAGDYSGANVLTF
.,TRBV6-5,TRBJ2-1,.,TGTGCCAGCAGTTACCGGGACATCGCCTACAATGAGCAGTTCTTC,CASSYRDIAYNEQFF
.,TRBV25-1,TRBJ2-4,.,TGTGCCAGCAGTGATAAACTAGCCAAAAACATTCAGTACTTC,CASSDKLAKNIQYF
.,TRBV6-1,TRBJ2-3,TRBD1,TGTGCCAGCGGAGGACAGGGCCGAGATACGCAGTATTTT,CASGGQGRDTQYF
few,TRBV19,TRBJ1-5,.,TGTGCCAGTAGTACTCGAGTGTTATGGGAAGGGGTAAGCAATCAGCCCCAGCATTTT,CASSTRVLWEGVSNQPQHF
.,TRBV10-3,TRBJ1-5,TRBD1,TGTGCCATCACCGACAGGGAGGATCAGCCCCAGCATTTT,CAITDREDQPQHF
.,TRBV18,TRBJ2-2,.,TGTGCCAGCTCACCTATCCCCCCCAGGGCCAACACCGGGGAGCTGTTTTTT,CASSPIPPRANTGELFF
.,TRBV5-5,TRBJ2-2,.,TGTGCCAGCAGCTACCCTCGAGGTAGTGAGCTGTTTTTT,CASSYPRGSELFF
.,TRBV7-9,TRBJ1-1,.,TGTGCCAGCAGCTTAGCCCAGGGCGTAGGCACTGAAGCTTTCTTT,CASSLAQGVGTEAFF
.,TRBV4-2,TRBJ1-1,.,TGTGCCAGCAGCCAAGGCCCCGACAGCCGGAACACTGAAGCTTTCTTT,CASSQGPDSRNTEAFF
.,TRBV30,TRBJ1-1,TRBD1,TGTGCCTGGAGGGGAATGACAGGGGCTGGAACTGAAGCTTTCTTT,CAWRGMTGAGTEAFF
.,TRBV7-2,TRBJ2-7,.,TGTGCCAGCAGCTTTAGTCCACCTAGGGGCGAGCAGTACTTC,CASSFSPPRGEQYF
.,TRBV2,TRBJ1-4,.,TGTGCCAGCAGTGAAGCAACGGGGACTGCGGGGGAAAAACTGTTTTTT,CASSEATGTAGEKLFF
.,TRBV25-1,TRBJ2-7,TRBD2,TGTGCCAGCAGTGAAACTAGCGGGAGGTTTTTCTACGAGCAGTACTTC,CASSETSGRFFYEQYF
.,TRBV27,TRBJ2-3,TRBD2,TGTGCCAGCAGCAAACCGGGACTAGCGGGAATCAGAGATACGCAGTATTTT,CASSKPGLAGIRDTQYF
.,TRBV30,TRBJ2-1,TRBD2,TGTGCCTGGAGCGCCCTTACTAGCGGGAGTAACAATGAGCAGTTCTTC,CAWSALTSGSNNEQFF
once,TRBV9,TRBJ2-3,TRBD1,TGTGCCAGCAGCGCGAGACAGGGCAGCACAGATACGCAGTATTTT,CASSARQGSTDTQYF
.,TRBV5-1,TRBJ2-3,TRBD1,TGCGCCAGCAGCTTGGGACAGGGTGGCACAGATACGCAGTATTTT,CASSLGQGGTDTQYF
.,TRBV9,TRBJ2-7,TRBD2,TGTGCCAGCAGCCTTATCACAAGGACTAGCGGGAGGGCGAATGAATCCTACGAGCAGTACTTC,CASSLITRTSGRANESYEQYF
.,TRBV23-1,TRBJ2-7,TRBD1,TGCGCCGCCATACTTGGGGGACAGGGGATCTACGAGCAGTACTTC,CAAILGGQGIYEQYF
.,TRBV6-6,TRBJ2-3,.,TGTGCCAGCAGTTACGCGACAGTGACAGATACGCAGTATTTT,CASSYATVTDTQYF
.,TRBV2,TRBJ2-7,.,TGTGCCAGCAGTCCCCAACTTGAGGGCGAGCAGTACTTC,CASSPQLEGEQYF
.,TRBV6-4,TRBJ2-5,.,TGTGCCAGCAGCGAAGAATCCGGACAGACCCAGTACTTC,CASSEESGQTQYF
once,TRBV10-3,TRBJ2-5,.,TGTGCCATCAGTGAGTCTAGGGGCGGAGGGGAGACCCAGTACTTC,CAISESRGGGETQYF
.,TRBV4-2,TRBJ2-1,.,TGTGCCAGCAGCCAAGGGCCGGACGATGAGCAGTTCTTC,CASSQGPDDEQFF
.,TRBV18,TRBJ2-7,.,TGTGCCAGCTCACGTGACAGCCCCGGCGAGCAGTACTTC,CASSRDSPGEQYF
.,TRBV5-6,TRBJ2-2,.,TGTGCCAGCAGCCCCGAGGGTCACACCGGGGAGCTGTTTTTT,CASSPEGHTGELFF
.,TRBV5-4,TRBJ1-1,.,TGTGCCAGCAGCTTGGGCGCAAAAGCTTTCTTT,CASSLGAKAFF
.,TRBV2,TRBJ1-1,.,TGTGCCAGCAGTGGGCAGGGCGGCACTGAAGCTTTCTTT,CASSGQGGTEAFF
.,TRBV2,TRBJ1-5,.,TGTGCCAGCAACGGACAGAATAGCAATCAGCCCCAGCATTTT,CASNGQNSNQPQHF
.,TRBV5-1,TRBJ1-1,TRBD1,TGCGCCAGCAGCCGGACAGGGGCAATGAACACTGAAGCTTTCTTT,CASSRTGAMNTEAFF
.,TRBV5-1,TRBJ1-3,.,TGCGCCAGCAGCTTAGACAGGCCTGGAAACACCATATATTTT,CASSLDRPGNTIYF
.,TRBV7-2,TRBJ2-1,.,TGTGCCAGCAGCTCCAATGGGAATGAGCAGTTCTTC,CASSSNGNEQFF
.,TRBV5-5,TRBJ2-7,.,TGTGCCAGCAGCCCTAGTGGGGGTTACTACGAGCAGTACTTC,CASSPSGGYYEQYF
.,TRBV21-1,TRBJ1-1,.,TGTGCCAGCAGCGGGGCCTGTGAAGCTTTCTTT,CASSGACEAFF
.,TRBV6-1,TRBJ2-5,TRBD1,TGTGCCAGCAGTCAACAGGGGGTCGGAGAGACCCAGTACTTC,CASSQQGVGETQYF
.,TRBV4-1,TRBJ2-5,.,TGCGCCAGCAGCCAAGTGGCCCTGGACTTTAAAGAGACCCAGTACTTC,CASSQVALDFKETQYF
.,TRBV27,TRBJ2-3,.,TGTGCCAGCAGTCGGGGTGTAGATACGCAGTATTTT,CASSRGVDTQYF